This paragraph covers one T cell receptor beta chain sequence. What it recognizes is unknown. This sample was taken from a study of blood T cells in healthy people across ages. Whole-study results and caveats: The study regarded diversity estimates from one million T cells as underestimates. TCR beta diversity per million T cells fell roughly linearly with age.

Total RNA extracted from each sample amounted to at least 6 micrograms. Combining a sample-barcoded 5' primer with a J-beta primer mix, a second PCR ran for about 6 to 12 cycles. TCRdb redid the calling of the 5' RACE reads with MiXCR, one entry per CDR3 protein. Of around 580,000 distinct CDR3 sequences listed, around 50% are singletons. Germline V CDR1 and CDR2: ENHRY, SYGVKD. V lost 6 bases and J lost 5; bases outside the gene matches: 9. The CDR3 extends over 14 amino acids. Material: blood. V and J are TRBV10-3 and TRBJ2-5; 7 positions match TRBD2. The receptor was derived from an elderly man in good health. CDR3 bases: TGTGCCATCAGCCATCCTGGGGGGGAGGAGACCCAGTACTTC. As protein: CAISHPGGEETQYF.